This TCR beta chain was sequenced for a study of T cell responses to AZD1222 COVID-19 vaccine (dated by TCRdb to 2020 to 2022). About the full investigation: Because spike-specific TCR depth and breadth did not differ between the two schedules, AZD1222 recipients who got a second dose at roughly 4 weeks were pooled with those who got a second dose at roughly 12 weeks. TCR sequencing covered 233 trial participants: some 210 given two doses of AZD1222 and 26 given two doses of MenACWY control vaccine. Trial participants were enrolled by age into subgroups of 18-55, 56-69 and 70-plus years, and around 150, 29 and 61 TCR-sequenced participants, respectively, were included in these subgroups. The study at large found these results: Only a handful of AZD1222 recipients were SARS-CoV-2 seropositive at baseline, limiting conclusions about previously exposed vaccinees. Participants were mostly white British, with more females than males. The authors suggested clonal diversity may have been underestimated. A significant rise in spike-specific TCR breadth and depth was observed after two AZD1222 doses relative to day 0 and relative to MenACWY recipients. The 56-69-year group was small, and its depth increase did not reach significance, likely because of low power. CD4 TCRs associated with the vaccine covered the entire spike protein, and the dominant responses were in regions 160-218 and 743-854. Because no samples from the day 14 peak response were available, repertoires could be characterized only after the peak T cell response. Reportedly, almost half of the unique spike-specific TCRs recognized epitopes lying outside the regions that are mutated in the B.1.351 and B.1.1.7 variants.

Trimming at the junction amounts to 1 base on V and 8 bases on J, and the germline ends lie 11 bases apart. The CDR3 runs 13 amino acids, cysteine and phenylalanine included. The only DNA kept is the CDR3, 39 bases in frame from the first base. The germline V gene (reference sequence) yields LGHDT for CDR1 and YNNKEL for CDR2. Comment on this clone: Its specific antigen is unknown. Per-nucleotide qualities are absent, and no much larger clonotype sits a single base away.

The CDR3 regions of human TCRbeta chains were subjected to immunosequencing. As for the authors' bioinformatics: TCRs in the repertoires were matched against a reference library of SARS-CoV-2-specific TCRs that had been generated with the MIRA antigen-specificity platform. Breadth was defined as the fraction of unique TCRs that were SARS-CoV-2-associated, and depth was defined as the fraction of total T cells that were SARS-CoV-2-associated. Using the MIRA data, each spike-specific TCR was assigned both to the spike region to which the TCR was reactive and to a CD4 or CD8 class. Log10-transformed breadth and depth values were compared by one-way ANOVA with Sidak's multiple comparisons tests. The table comes from immuneACCESS by way of TCRdb, which keeps in-frame sequences with V and J called. Part of the clones is missing from these tables; in studies checked, under half for an unresolved V gene and the rest for unknown reasons. V and J calls and clone size are those listed in that table; D and trimming were worked out from the DNA. The table for this sample lists 150,000 to 170,000 clones; less than 90% of them were counted only once. Of the sample, 3% to 3.5% falls within the top ten clones.

The sample's time point label, in plain terms: baseline before first vaccination. Samples from vaccinated people were obtained from the UK trials COV001 and COV002, which included a single-blind randomized controlled phase 2/3 trial of AZD1222 (ChAdOx1 nCoV-19) in healthy adults. For TCRbeta chain sequencing, PBMC samples were collected from trial participants at day 0 and at day 28 after the second dose. Source: peripheral blood, taken on day 0 of AZD1222 vaccination. The rearranged segments are TRBV3-1 (or the pseudogene TRBV3-2) and TRBJ2-5; 5 matching bases give a weak D call of TRBD1. The origin of this receptor is an adult in good health. Here the CDR3 is given as CASSQVRVSTQYF. The DNA sequence follows: TGTGCCAGCAGCCAAGTCAGGGTCTCAACCCAGTACTTC.